This record concerns one TCR beta chain sequence. What it binds is not known. The data were taken from a study of cytomegalovirus exposure and HLA in healthy donors. Study-level findings and limits: Apparent HLA restriction characterized most CMV-associated TCR beta chains in a later analysis.

With 60 Vbeta and 13 Jbeta primers, the PCR was carried out. Repertoires were generated with immunoSEQ multiplex PCR, while TCRdb's copy carries only in-frame clones and drops some. The data show around 200,000 clones, with around 78% seen just once and approximately 2% held by the top ten. Per germline, CDR1 SGHRS and CDR2 YFSETQ. The ends lost 0 bases at V and 8 bases at J; junction bases unmatched: 10. This CDR3 spans 15 amino acids. The TCR comes from a woman in her 30s in good health and CMV-seropositive. The sequencing sample was made of PBMCs. The chain has TRBV5-1 and TRBJ1-2; TRBD1 agrees at 7 bases. CDR3 protein: CASSLAIDRVSGYTF. The CDR3 DNA sequence: TGCGCCAGCAGCTTGGCCATCGACAGGGTTTCCGGCTACACCTTC.